This entry is about one TCR beta chain. Measured with immunoSEQ multiplex PCR; TCRdb has only the in-frame clones, and not every one. The data contain roughly 54,000 clones, more than 75% of them singletons. The data were obtained in a study of blood T cell repertoires in COVID-19. Study context: Spain, Italy and the United States supplied samples that represented acute and convalescent COVID-19.

The CDR3 runs to 15 residues. Germline lookup yields CDR1 SGDLS and CDR2 YYNGEE. Between the trimmed V and J ends, which lost 4 bases and 10 bases, there was a span of 21 bases. The V gene is TRBV9, the J gene TRBJ2-1, with D perhaps matching TRBD2 (6 bases). This receptor was taken from a human donor in a cohort sampled during active COVID-19. The material sequenced was peripheral blood. The CDR3 region has the DNA TGTGCCAGCAGCCCCGGGACTCAAACGACTTGGGAGCAGTTCTTC. This encodes CASSPGTQTTWEQFF.